What follows describes a single T cell receptor beta chain. This sample is part of a study of TIL therapy for anti-PD-1-resistant metastatic lung cancer. Specified time point: pre-treatment sample, taken before nivolumab and TIL therapy. Enrollment ran from 2017 to early 2020. The libraries were made with immunoSEQ v3. Measured with immunoSEQ multiplex PCR; TCRdb has only the in-frame clones, and not every one. This table has about 21,000 clones, 70% to 80% appearing once. The CDR3 totals 19 residues. Germline CDR1 is LNHDA and CDR2 is SQIVND (reference sequence). V gave up 6 bases and J gave up 1 base, with 22 bases separating them.

The specimen comprised blood, sampled at baseline. The origin of this receptor is a person aged 25 to 85 with non-small cell lung cancer. This rearrangement joins TRBV19 to TRBJ2-6; perhaps TRBD2 as D (7 bases). DNA of the CDR3: TGTGCCAGTAGAGGGGCTAGGGGGAGGGATCGGTCTGGGGCCAACGTCCTGACTTTC. It is translated as CASRGARGRDRSGANVLTF.